The source of this TCR beta chain is a study of shared clonotypes between healthy human individuals. Study-wide findings and caveats: Incompleteness in sorted-subset sequencing, despite large depth, was shown by rarefaction.

Trimming removed 2 bases from V and 5 bases from J, with 7 bases in between. The CDR3 runs 14 residues. CDR1 MNHEY and CDR2 SVGAGI come from the germline V gene. Naive CD8 isolation took CD45RO-negative cells positively selected for CCR7 and excluded terminally differentiated effector memory CD45RA+ cells. For this clone: Its antigen is not identified.

Sequenced by immunoSEQ multiplex PCR; TCRdb stores in-frame clones only, minus some. The sample records around 650,000 clones, 96% being singletons. This chain connects TRBV6-5 to TRBJ1-6; D is unclear. The TCR was taken from a woman between 25 and 40 years old in good health. The source material was naive CD8+ T cells sorted from blood. The CDR3 protein is CASSYVNHNSPLHF. The CDR3 nucleotides are TGTGCCAGCAGTTACGTCAACCATAATTCACCCCTCCACTTT.